The clone carrying this TCR beta chain was detected many times. V shed 4 bases and J 3 bases; nucleotides not matched to a gene: 9. The CDR3 has 16 amino acids. The germline V gene has CDR1 SEHNR and CDR2 FQNEAQ (reference sequence). These data are taken from a study of T-cell reconstitution after alpha-beta-depleted transplantation in children. Researchers prepared the TCRbeta library using unique molecular identifiers, the study reports. Each CDR3 protein gets one entry after TCRdb re-called the PCR reads with MiXCR. The sample consists of hundreds of thousands of distinct CDR3 sequences, roughly 17% of them appearing once.

The V and J genes are TRBV7-9 and TRBJ2-1; 7 nucleotides align to TRBD2. The specimen was PBMCs from the stem cell graft donor, collected from the stem cell graft. This receptor was obtained from a human donor who donated a stem cell graft to a child with acute myeloid leukemia. The CDR3 DNA reads TGTGCCAGCAGCTCTCCATCCGCGGGAGACTACAATGAGCAGTTCTTC. Residues: CASSSPSAGDYNEQFF.